Sequencing of this TCR beta chain was carried out in a study of TIL therapy for anti-PD-1-resistant metastatic lung cancer. About the research overall: By whole-exome sequencing, median non-synonymous tumor mutation burden was roughly 1.4 mutations per megabase.

Documented time point: pre-treatment sample, taken before nivolumab and TIL therapy. The libraries were made with immunoSEQ v3. Measured with immunoSEQ multiplex PCR; TCRdb has only the in-frame clones, and not every one. The data show tens of thousands of clones, around 80% seen once. The V gene lost 1 base and the J gene lost 3 bases, with 10 bases spanning the gap. Germline CDR1 and CDR2: SGHTA and FQGNSA. This CDR3 is built from 15 residues. Material: blood, obtained at baseline. The chain has TRBV7-2 and TRBJ1-5; D may be TRBD1 (6 bases). This receptor was taken from a man between 65 and 85 years old with non-small cell lung cancer. The CDR3 loop reads CASSLEQGPNQPQHF. CDR3 nucleotides: TGTGCCAGCAGCTTAGAACAGGGTCCCAATCAGCCCCAGCATTTT.